These T cell receptor beta chains were read from a single sample in a study of identical twins. Each CDR3 protein is one row after TCRdb ran MiXCR on the 5' RACE reads. The table shows approximately 1.8 million distinct CDR3 sequences, with under 35% occurring only once. Sequenced sample: cord blood. The receptor source for this set is a newborn girl in good health. Each CDR3 is given with its conserved first and last residue.

V	CDR3
TRBV28	CASGDSSPLFF
TRBV20-1	CSARESDYEQYF
TRBV6-6	CASSPLAAPAFEQYF
TRBV12-3/TRBV12-4	CASSSRTSGDPQFF
TRBV10-3	CAISEFTGWGYNEQFF
TRBV28	CASSHLQGWGTEAFF
TRBV6-2/TRBV6-3	CASSPPPGQGSYGYTF
TRBV29-1	CSVEGATALDEQYF
TRBV5-1	CASSFRVNTGELFF
TRBV6-6	CASSITGELFF
TRBV28	CASSSDFFYEQYF
TRBV29-1	CSAPGTGDYNEQFF
TRBV29-1	CSVPGTSGKYNEQFF
TRBV3-1	CASSQVLSNEKLFF
TRBV28	CASSLDFGRGRTQYF
TRBV20-1	CSAPGLAGSSSYNEQYF
TRBV10-3	CAIKPSGQEAQYF
TRBV9	CASSVVPISSYNEQFF
TRBV6-1	CASSGLGANEQYF
TRBV25-1	CASRGKTGWFTEAFF
TRBV7-2	CASSLGQGNVYGYTF
TRBV9	CASSVGGGSTEAFF
TRBV7-2	CASSLHLAGNTRELFF
TRBV12-5	CASGLAANTEAFF
TRBV5-1	CASSRDRASNSPLHF
TRBV2	CASRGTGVSYGYTF
TRBV20-1	CSAEGQGYEQYF
TRBV10-3	CAISWTANYGYTF
TRBV4-1	CASSRGTGDDNEQFF
TRBV3-1	CASSQGIAGVNTQYF
TRBV20-1	CSASPLASLTDTQYF
TRBV7-2	CASSLAGAGIETQYF
TRBV12-3/TRBV12-4	CASSRPGGPKDTQYF
TRBV30	CAWSVGAVLSSYNEQFF
TRBV9	CASSDRLALYNEQFF
TRBV24-1	CATSDPGQPFYGYTF
TRBV5-1	CASSLGQGRYEQYF
TRBV20-1	CSARSTSVQETQYF
TRBV30	CAWSDTRSRGYGYTF
TRBV2	CASSNRGPYTGELFF
TRBV20-1	CSARSTGKAEAFF
TRBV21-1	CASSKAQGRSPLHF
TRBV25-1	CASSALTGGGDTGELFF
TRBV20-1	CSGSYNEQYF
TRBV7-9	CASSLGERYF
TRBV4-2	CASSQVNLDYHSYNEQSF
TRBV2	CASSALLNHRSNQPQHF
TRBV20-1	CNAKTGLNEQFF